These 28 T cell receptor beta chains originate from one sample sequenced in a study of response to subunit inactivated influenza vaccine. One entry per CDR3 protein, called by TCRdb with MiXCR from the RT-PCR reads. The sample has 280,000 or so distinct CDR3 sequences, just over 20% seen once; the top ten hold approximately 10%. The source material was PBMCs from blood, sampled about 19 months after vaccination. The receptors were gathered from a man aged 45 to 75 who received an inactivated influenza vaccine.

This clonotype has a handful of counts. The CDR3 is CASSPSLGLGPTGELFF. CDR3 nucleotides: TGTGCCAGCAGCCCCTCTCTAGGACTCGGTCCCACCGGGGAGCTGTTTTTT. V is TRBV9 and J is TRBJ2-2; D perhaps matches TRBD2 (5 bases). CDR1 and CDR2 from the germline V gene are SGDLS and YYNGEE. The CDR3 consists of 17 residues. V was cut by 4 bases and J by 4 bases, with 20 bases left in between.

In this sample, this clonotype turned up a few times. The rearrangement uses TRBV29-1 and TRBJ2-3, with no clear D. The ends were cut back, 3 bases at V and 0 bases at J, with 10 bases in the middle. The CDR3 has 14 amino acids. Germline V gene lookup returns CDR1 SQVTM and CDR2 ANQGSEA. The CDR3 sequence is CSVEVRFSTDTQYF. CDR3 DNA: TGCAGCGTTGAGGTCCGGTTTAGCACAGATACGCAGTATTTT.

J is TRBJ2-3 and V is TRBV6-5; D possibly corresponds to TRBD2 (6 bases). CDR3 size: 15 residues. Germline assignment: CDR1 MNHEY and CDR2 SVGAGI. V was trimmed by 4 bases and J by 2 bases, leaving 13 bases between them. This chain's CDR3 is CASSSGGTHTDTQYF. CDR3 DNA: TGTGCCAGCAGTTCTGGCGGGACCCACACAGATACGCAGTATTTT.

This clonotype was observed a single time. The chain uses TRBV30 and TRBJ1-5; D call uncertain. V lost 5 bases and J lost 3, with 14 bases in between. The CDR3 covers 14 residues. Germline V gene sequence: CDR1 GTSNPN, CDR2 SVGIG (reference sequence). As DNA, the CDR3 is TGTGCCTGGTCCCAAGGGAGGCTCAATCAGCCCCAGCATTTT. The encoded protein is CAWSQGRLNQPQHF.

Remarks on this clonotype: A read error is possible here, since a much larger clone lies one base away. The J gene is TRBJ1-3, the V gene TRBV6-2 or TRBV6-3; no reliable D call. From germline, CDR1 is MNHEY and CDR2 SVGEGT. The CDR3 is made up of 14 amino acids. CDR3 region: CASSSAGRGNAIYF. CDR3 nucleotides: TGTGCCAGCAGTTCGGCGGGGAGAGGAAACGCCATATATTTT.

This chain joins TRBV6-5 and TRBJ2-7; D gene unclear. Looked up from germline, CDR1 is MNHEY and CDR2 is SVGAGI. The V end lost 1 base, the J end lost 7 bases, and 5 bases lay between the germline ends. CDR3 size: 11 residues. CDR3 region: CASSYYGEQYF. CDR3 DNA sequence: TGTGCCAGCAGTTACTACGGGGAGCAGTACTTC.

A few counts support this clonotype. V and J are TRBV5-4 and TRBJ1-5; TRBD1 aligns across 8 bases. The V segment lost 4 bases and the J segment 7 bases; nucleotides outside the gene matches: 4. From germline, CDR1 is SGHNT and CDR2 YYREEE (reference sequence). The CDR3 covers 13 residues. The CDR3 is CASSADRDQPQHF. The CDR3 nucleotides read TGTGCCAGCAGCGCGGACAGGGACCAGCCCCAGCATTTT.

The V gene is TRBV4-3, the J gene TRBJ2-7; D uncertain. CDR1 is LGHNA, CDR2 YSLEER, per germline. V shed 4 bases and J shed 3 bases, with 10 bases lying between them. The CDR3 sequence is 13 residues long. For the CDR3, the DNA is TGCGCCAGCAGCCCTGGGGTTCTCTACGAGCAGTACTTC. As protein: CASSPGVLYEQYF.

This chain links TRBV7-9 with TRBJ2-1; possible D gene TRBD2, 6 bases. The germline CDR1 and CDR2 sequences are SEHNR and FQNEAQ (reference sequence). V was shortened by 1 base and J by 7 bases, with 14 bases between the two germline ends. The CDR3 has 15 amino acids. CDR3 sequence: CASSLEGPGRNEQFF. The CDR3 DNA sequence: TGTGCCAGCAGCTTAGAGGGTCCAGGGAGGAATGAGCAGTTCTTC.

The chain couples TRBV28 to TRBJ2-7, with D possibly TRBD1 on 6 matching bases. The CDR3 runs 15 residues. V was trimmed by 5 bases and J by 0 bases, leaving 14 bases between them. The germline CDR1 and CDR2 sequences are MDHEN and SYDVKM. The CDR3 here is CASSIGGSPSYEQYF. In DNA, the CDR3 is TGTGCCAGCAGTATAGGGGGTTCTCCCTCCTACGAGCAGTACTTC. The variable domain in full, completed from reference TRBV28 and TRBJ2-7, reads DVKVTQSSRYLVKRTGEKVFLECVQDMDHENMFWYRQDPGLGLRLIYFSYDVKMKEKGDIPEGYSVSREKKERFSLILESASTNQTSMYLCASSIGGSPSYEQYFGPGTRLTVT.

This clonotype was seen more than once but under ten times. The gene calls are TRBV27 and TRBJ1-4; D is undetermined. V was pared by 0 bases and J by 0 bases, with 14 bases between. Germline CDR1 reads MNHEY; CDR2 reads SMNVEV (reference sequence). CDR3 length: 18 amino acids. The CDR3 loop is CASSLSRAAFTTNEKLFF. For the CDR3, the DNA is TGTGCCAGCAGTTTATCGAGGGCAGCTTTTACAACTAATGAAAAACTGTTTTTT.

The CDR3 loop reads CASSDRIQQFF. CDR3 bases: TGCGCCAGCTCCGATAGAATTCAGCAGTTCTTC. V and J are TRBV5-1 and TRBJ2-1; the D is unclear. This CDR3 spans 11 amino acids. Germline V CDR1 and CDR2: SGHRS, YFSETQ. The V end lost 7 bases, the J end lost 11 bases, and 13 bases lay between the germline ends.

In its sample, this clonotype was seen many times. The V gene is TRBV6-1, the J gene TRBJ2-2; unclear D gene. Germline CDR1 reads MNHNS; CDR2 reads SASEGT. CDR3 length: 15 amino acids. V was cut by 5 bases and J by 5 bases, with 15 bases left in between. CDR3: CASSPLNAGTGELFF. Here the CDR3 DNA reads TGTGCCAGCAGTCCACTGAATGCTGGAACCGGGGAGCTGTTTTTT.

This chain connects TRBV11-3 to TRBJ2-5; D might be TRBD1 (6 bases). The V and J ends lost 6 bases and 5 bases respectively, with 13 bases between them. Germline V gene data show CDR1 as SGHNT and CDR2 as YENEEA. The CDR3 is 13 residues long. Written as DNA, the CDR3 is TGTGCCAGCAGTCCACAGGGCGGGGAGACCCAGTACTTC. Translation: CASSPQGGETQYF.

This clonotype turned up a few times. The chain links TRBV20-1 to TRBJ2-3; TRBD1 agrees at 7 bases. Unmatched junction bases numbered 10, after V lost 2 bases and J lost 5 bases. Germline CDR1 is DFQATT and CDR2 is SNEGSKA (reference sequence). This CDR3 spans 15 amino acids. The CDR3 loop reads CSARSGQEAVDTQYF. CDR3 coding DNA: TGCAGTGCTAGATCAGGACAGGAGGCAGTAGATACGCAGTATTTT.

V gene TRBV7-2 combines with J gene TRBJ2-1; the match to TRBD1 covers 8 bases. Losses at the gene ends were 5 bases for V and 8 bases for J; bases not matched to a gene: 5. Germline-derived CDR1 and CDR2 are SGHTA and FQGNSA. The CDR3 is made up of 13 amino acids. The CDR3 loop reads CASSAQGVDEQFF. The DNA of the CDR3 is TGTGCCAGCAGCGCACAGGGGGTTGATGAGCAGTTCTTC.

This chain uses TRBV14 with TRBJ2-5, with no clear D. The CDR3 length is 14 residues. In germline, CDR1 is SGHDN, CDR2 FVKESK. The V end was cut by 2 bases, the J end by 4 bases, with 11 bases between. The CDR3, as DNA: TGTGCCAGCAGCCAATTTACACGTGGAGAGACCCAGTACTTC. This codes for CASSQFTRGETQYF.

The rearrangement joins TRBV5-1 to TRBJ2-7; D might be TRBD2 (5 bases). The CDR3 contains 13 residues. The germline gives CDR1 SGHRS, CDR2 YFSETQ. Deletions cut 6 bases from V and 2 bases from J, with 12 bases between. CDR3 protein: CASNRGPPYEQYF. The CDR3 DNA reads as TGCGCCAGCAATCGGGGTCCTCCCTACGAGCAGTACTTC.

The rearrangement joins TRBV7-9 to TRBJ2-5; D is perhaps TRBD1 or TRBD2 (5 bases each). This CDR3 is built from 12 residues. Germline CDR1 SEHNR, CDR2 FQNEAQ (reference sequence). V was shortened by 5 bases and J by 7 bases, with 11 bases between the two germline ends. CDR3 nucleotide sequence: TGTGCCAGCAGCCCGGTGGGGGTGACCCAGTACTTC. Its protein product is CASSPVGVTQYF.

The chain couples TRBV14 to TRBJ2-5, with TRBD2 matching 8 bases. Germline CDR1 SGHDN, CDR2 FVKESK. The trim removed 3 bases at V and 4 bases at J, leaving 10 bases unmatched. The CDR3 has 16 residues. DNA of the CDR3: TGTGCCAGCAGCCAGGACTACGGGGGGGCGCGAGAGACCCAGTACTTC. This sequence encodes CASSQDYGGARETQYF.

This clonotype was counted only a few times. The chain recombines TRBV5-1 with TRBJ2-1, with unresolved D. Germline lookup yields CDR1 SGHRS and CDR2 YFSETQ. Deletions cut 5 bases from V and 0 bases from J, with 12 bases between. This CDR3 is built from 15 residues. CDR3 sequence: CASRAGPSSYNEQFF. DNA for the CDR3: TGCGCCAGCAGAGCCGGGCCGAGCTCCTACAATGAGCAGTTCTTC.

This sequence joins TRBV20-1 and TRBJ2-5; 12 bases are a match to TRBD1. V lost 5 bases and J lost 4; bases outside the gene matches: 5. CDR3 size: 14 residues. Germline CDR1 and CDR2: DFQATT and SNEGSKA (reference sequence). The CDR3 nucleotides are TGCAGTGCTGAGGGGACAGGGGGCGTAGAGACCCAGTACTTC. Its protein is CSAEGTGGVETQYF.

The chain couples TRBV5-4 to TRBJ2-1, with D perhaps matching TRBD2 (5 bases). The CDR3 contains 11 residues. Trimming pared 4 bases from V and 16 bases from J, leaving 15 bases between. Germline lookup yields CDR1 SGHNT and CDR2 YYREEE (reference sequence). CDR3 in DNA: TGTGCCAGCAGCCAGTCAACTAGGTTATTCTTC. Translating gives CASSQSTRLFF.

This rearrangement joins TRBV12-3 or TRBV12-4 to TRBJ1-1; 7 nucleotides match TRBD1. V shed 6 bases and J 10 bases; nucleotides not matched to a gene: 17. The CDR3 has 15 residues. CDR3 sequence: CASSRVFTGDSGAFF. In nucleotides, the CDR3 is TGTGCCAGCAGCCGGGTTTTTACAGGGGATTCGGGAGCTTTCTTT.

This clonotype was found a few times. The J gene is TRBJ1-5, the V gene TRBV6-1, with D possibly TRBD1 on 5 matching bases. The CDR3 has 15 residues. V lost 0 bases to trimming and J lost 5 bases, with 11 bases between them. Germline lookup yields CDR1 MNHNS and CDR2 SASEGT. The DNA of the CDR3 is TGTGCCAGCAGTGAAGCAGGGACCCTCTATCAGCCCCAGCATTTT. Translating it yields CASSEAGTLYQPQHF.

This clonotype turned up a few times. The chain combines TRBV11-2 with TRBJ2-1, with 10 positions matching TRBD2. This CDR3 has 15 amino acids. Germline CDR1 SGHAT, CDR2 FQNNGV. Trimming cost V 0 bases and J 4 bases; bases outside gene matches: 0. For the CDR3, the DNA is TGTGCCAGCAGCTTAGAAGCGGGGGGGTACAATGAGCAGTTCTTC. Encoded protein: CASSLEAGGYNEQFF.

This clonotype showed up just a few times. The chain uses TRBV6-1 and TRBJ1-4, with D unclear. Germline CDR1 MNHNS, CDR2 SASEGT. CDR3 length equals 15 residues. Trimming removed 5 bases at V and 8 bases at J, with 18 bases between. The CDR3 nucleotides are TGTGCCAGCAGTCCCCTTTGGGGTGCGCGGGAAAAACTGTTTTTT. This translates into CASSPLWGAREKLFF.

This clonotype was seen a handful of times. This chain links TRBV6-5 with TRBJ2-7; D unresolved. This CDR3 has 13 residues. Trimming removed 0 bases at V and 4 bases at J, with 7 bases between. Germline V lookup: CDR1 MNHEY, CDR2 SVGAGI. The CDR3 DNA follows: TGTGCCAGCAGTTACTCTAAAGGGTACGAGCAGTACTTC. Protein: CASSYSKGYEQYF.